This TCR beta chain was recovered during a study of blood T cell repertoires in COVID-19. Participant reports of clinical history set cohort assignment. Profiled with immunoSEQ multiplex PCR; TCRdb holds only in-frame clones, not every one. The repertoire holds 290,000 or so clones, with 80% to 95% as singletons. The germline V and J ends were trimmed by 0 bases and 6 bases, with 12 bases remaining between them. The CDR3 loop spans 14 amino acids. The germline CDR1 and CDR2 sequences are SGHRS and YFSETQ. This receptor was identified in a woman younger than 45 who had recovered from COVID-19. The V and J genes are TRBV5-1 and TRBJ1-2; tentatively, D is TRBD1 (6 bases). Material: PBMCs or T cells enriched from blood (not recorded which). CDR3 protein: CASSLGGQNHGYTF. As DNA, the CDR3 is TGCGCCAGCAGCTTGGGAGGACAGAACCATGGCTACACCTTC.